This entry is about one T cell receptor (beta chain). Profiling relied on immunoSEQ multiplex PCR, and the TCRdb table lists in-frame clones only, not all of them. Among 25,000 to 30,000 clones listed, approximately 77% were seen once. The source of the sample is a study of T cell clonotyping in hematopoietic cell transplantation. Study summary: Recipient samples before transplant were obtained post-cytoreduction.

The sample's time point: recipient sample about 28 days before transplant, after cytoreduction. Recipient blood drawn about 28 days pretransplant and days 30, 100, 180 after. The CDR3 spans 13 residues. With 4 bases clipped from V and 6 bases from J, the junction kept 3 bases outside the gene matches. Per the germline V gene, CDR1 is ENHRY and CDR2 is SYGVKD. The source was peripheral blood mononuclear cells, collected before stem cell transplant. V usage is TRBV10-3 and J usage is TRBJ2-3; TRBD1 aligns across 8 bases. This TCR was sampled from a man between 35 and 55 years old with acute myeloid leukemia. Some clones in this sample may be carry-over from other donors' samples. As DNA, the CDR3 is TGTGCCATCAGTGGGAGGACAGGGGATACGCAGTATTTT. Encoded protein: CAISGRTGDTQYF.